The clone carrying this T cell receptor beta chain showed up just once. What it recognizes is unknown. The sample originates from a study of cytomegalovirus exposure and HLA in healthy donors. PCR employed 60 Vbeta and 13 Jbeta primers. This table comes from immunoSEQ multiplex PCR, and its TCRdb copy is limited to in-frame clones, with some not included. The table records 130,000 or so clones, 50% to 80% of them present only once. In germline, CDR1 is SGHTS, CDR2 YDEGEE. This CDR3 contains 16 residues. V was clipped by 0 bases and J by 0 bases, with 11 bases between them. Study conclusions and caveats: The authors judged a highly shared variant cluster likely a sequencing artifact. In a later analysis, common viral pathogens appeared linked to several of the most significant clusters. Evidence from a later analysis indicated that most CMV-associated TCR beta chains looked HLA-restricted. Further analysis, carried out later, found HLA-associated TCR beta chains more clonally expanded than equally common other chains.

The gene calls are TRBV5-8 and TRBJ2-3, with D possibly TRBD1 on 6 matching bases. The specimen sequenced was PBMCs. This receptor was obtained from a woman in her 40s in good health and CMV-seropositive. The CDR3 sequence: CASSLGTAKSTDTQYF. The CDR3 DNA reads as TGTGCCAGCAGCTTGGGGACAGCCAAGAGCACAGATACGCAGTATTTT.